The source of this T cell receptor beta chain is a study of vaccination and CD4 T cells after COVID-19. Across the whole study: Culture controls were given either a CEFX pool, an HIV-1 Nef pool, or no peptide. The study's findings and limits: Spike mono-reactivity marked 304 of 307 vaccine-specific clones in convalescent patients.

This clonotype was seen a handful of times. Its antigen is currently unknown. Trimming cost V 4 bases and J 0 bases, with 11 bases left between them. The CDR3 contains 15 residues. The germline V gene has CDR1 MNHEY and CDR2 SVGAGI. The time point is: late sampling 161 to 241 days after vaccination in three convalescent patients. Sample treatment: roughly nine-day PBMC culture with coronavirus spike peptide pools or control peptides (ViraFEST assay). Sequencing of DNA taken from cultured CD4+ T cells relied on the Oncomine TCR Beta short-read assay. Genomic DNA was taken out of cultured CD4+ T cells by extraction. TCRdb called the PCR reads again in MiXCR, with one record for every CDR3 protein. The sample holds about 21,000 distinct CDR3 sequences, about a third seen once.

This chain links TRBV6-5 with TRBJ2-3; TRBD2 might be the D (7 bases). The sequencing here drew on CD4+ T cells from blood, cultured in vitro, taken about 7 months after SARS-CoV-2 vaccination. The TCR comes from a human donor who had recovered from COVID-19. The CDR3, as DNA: TGTGCCAGCAGTTTAAGGGGGGGGAGCACAGATACGCAGTATTTT. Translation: CASSLRGGSTDTQYF.